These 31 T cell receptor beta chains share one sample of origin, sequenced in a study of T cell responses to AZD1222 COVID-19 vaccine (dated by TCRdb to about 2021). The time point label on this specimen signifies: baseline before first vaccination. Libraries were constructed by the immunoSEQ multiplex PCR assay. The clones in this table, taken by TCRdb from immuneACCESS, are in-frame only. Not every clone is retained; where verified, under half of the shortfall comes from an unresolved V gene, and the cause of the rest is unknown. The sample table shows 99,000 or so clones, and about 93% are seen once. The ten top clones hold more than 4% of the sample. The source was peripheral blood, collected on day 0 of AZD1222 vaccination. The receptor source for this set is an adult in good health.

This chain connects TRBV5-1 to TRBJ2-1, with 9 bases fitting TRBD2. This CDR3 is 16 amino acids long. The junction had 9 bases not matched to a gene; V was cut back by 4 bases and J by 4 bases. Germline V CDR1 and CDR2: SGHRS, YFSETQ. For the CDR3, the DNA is TGCGCCAGCAGCGAGGGACTAGCCCACGAGTACAATGAGCAGTTCTTC. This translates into CASSEGLAHEYNEQFF.

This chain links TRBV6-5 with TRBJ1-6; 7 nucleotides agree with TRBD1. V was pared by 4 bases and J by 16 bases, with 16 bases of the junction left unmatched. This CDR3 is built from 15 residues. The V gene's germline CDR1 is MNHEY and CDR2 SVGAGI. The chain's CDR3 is CASSSTPGGGMPLHF. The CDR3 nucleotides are TGTGCCAGCAGTTCAACCCCAGGGGGTGGGATGCCGCTCCACTTT.

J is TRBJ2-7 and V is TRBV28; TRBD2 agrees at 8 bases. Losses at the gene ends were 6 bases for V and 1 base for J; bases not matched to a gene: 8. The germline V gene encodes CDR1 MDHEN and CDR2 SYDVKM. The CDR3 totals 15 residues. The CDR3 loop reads CASSLTSGASYEQYF. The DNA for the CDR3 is TGTGCCAGCAGCCTAACTAGCGGAGCATCCTACGAGCAGTACTTC.

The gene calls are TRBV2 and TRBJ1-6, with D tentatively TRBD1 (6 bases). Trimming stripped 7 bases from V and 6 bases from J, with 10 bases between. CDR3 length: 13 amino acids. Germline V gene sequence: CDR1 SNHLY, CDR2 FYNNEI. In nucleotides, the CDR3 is TGTGCCAGCATGGGGGGGCTTAATTCACCCCTCCACTTT. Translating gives CASMGGLNSPLHF.

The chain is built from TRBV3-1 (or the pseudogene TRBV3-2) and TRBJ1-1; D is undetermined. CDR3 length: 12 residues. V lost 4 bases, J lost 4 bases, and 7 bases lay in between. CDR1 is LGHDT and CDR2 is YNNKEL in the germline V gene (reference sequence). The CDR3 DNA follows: TGTGCCAGCAGCCTTTTCGGCACTGAAGCTTTCTTT. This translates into CASSLFGTEAFF.

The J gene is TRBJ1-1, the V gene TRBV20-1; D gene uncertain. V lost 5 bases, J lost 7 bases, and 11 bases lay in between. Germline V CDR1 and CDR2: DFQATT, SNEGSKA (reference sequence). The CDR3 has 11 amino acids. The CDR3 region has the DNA TGCAGTGCTTTCCTTGTGGATGAAGCTTTCTTT. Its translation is CSAFLVDEAFF.

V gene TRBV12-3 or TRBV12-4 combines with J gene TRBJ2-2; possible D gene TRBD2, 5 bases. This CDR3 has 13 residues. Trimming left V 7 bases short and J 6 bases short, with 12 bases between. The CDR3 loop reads CASTKYGAGELFF. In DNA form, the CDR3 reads TGTGCCAGCACCAAATACGGGGCCGGGGAGCTGTTTTTT.

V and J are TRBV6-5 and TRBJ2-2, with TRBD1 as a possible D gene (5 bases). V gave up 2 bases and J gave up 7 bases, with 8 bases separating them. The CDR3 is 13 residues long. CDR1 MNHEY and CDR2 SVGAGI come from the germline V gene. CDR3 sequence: CASSYRGSGELFF. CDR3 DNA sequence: TGTGCCAGCAGTTACAGGGGCAGCGGGGAGCTGTTTTTT.

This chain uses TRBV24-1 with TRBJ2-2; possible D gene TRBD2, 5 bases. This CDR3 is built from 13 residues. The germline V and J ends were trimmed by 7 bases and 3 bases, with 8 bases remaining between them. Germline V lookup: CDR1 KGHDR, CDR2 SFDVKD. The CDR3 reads CATRDFDTGELFF. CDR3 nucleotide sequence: TGTGCCACCAGGGACTTTGACACCGGGGAGCTGTTTTTT.

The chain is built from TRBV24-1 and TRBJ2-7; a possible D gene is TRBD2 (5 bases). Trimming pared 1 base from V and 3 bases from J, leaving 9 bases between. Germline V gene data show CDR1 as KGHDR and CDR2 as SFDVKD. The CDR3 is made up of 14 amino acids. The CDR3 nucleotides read TGTGCCACCAGTGATTTCGGACTCAGCTACGAGCAGTACTTC. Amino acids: CATSDFGLSYEQYF.

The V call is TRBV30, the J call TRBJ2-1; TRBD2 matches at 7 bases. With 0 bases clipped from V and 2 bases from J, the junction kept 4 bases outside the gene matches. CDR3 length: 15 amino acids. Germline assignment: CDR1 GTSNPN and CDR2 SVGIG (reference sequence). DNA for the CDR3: TGTGCCTGGAGTGTATTCGGGAGGCCCTACAATGAGCAGTTCTTC. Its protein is CAWSVFGRPYNEQFF.

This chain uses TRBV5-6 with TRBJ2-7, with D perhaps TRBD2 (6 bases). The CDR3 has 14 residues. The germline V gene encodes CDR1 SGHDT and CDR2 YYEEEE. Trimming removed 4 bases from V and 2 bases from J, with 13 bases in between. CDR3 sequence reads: CASSAPGLTYEQYF. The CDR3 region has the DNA TGTGCCAGCAGCGCGCCGGGACTGACCTACGAGCAGTACTTC. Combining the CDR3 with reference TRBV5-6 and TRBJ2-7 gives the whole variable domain DAGVTQSPTHLIKTRGQQVTLRCSPKSGHDTVSWYQQALGQGPQFIFQYYEEEERQRGNFPDRFSGHQFPNYSSELNVNALLLGDSALYLCASSAPGLTYEQYFGPGTRLTVT.

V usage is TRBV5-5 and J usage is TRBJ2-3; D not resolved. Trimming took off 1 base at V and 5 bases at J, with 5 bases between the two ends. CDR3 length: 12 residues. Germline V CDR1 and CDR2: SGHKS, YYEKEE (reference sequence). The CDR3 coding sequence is TGTGCCAGCAGCTTGCAAGGAGATACGCAGTATTTT. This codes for CASSLQGDTQYF.

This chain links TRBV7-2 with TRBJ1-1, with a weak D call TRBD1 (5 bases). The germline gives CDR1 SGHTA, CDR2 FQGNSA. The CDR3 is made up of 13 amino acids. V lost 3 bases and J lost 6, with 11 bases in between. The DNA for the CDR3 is TGTGCCAGCAGCTTTTCAGGGTCTCCTGAAGCTTTCTTT. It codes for CASSFSGSPEAFF.

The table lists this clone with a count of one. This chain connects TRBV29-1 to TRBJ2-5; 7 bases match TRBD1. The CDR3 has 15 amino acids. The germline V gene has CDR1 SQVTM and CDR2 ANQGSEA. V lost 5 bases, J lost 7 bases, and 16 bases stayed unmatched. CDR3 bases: TGCAGCGTTAACCCGACGGGACAGCGTAGAGGGACCCAGTACTTC. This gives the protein CSVNPTGQRRGTQYF.

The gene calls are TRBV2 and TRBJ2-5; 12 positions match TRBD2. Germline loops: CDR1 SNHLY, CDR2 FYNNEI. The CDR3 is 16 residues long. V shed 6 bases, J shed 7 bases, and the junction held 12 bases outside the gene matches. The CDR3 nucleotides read TGTGCCAGCAGCTGGACTAGCGGGACTGGGGGGGGGACCCAGTACTTC. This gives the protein CASSWTSGTGGGTQYF.

The CDR3 coding sequence is TGTGCCTGGATCTACAGGGGGCCCTCTGGGGCCAACGTCCTGACTTTC. This gives the protein CAWIYRGPSGANVLTF. The gene calls are TRBV30 and TRBJ2-6, with TRBD1 identical over 9 bases. Germline CDR1 and CDR2: GTSNPN and SVGIG (reference sequence). The CDR3 spans 16 residues. V gave up 4 bases and J gave up 0 bases; unmatched junction bases: 4. Supplemented by reference TRBV30 and TRBJ2-6, the full variable domain reads SQTIHQWPATLVQPVGSPLSLECTVEGTSNPNLYWYRQAAGRGLQLLFYSVGIGQISSEVPQNLSASRPQDRQFILSSKKLLLSDSGFYLCAWIYRGPSGANVLTFGAGSRLTVL.

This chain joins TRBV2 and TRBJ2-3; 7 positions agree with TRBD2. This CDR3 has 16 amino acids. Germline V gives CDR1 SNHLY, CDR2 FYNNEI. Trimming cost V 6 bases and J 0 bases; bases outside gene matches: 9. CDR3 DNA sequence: TGTGCCAGCAGCAACGCCGGGACTACTAGCACAGATACGCAGTATTTT. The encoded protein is CASSNAGTTSTDTQYF.

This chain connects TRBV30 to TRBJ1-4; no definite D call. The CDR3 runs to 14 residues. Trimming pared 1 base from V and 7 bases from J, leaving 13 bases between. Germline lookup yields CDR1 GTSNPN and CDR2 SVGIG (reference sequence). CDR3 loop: CAWSEGGRLEKLFF. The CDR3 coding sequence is TGTGCCTGGAGTGAAGGCGGGCGGCTTGAAAAACTGTTTTTT. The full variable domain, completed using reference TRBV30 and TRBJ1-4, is SQTIHQWPATLVQPVGSPLSLECTVEGTSNPNLYWYRQAAGRGLQLLFYSVGIGQISSEVPQNLSASRPQDRQFILSSKKLLLSDSGFYLCAWSEGGRLEKLFFGSGTQLSVL.

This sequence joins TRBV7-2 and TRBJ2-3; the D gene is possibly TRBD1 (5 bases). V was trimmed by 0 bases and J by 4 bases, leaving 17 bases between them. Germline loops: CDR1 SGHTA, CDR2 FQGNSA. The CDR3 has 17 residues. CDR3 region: CASSLARGRGGADTQYF. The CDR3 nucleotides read TGTGCCAGCAGCTTAGCGCGCGGTAGGGGTGGGGCAGATACGCAGTATTTT.

Here the CDR3 reads CASSQGSRQATNSPLHF. As DNA, the CDR3 is TGCGCCAGCAGCCAAGGGAGCCGGCAGGCCACCAATTCACCCCTCCACTTT. The rearrangement links TRBV4-1 to TRBJ1-6, with unresolved D. This CDR3 has 17 amino acids. In germline, CDR1 is MGHRA, CDR2 YSYEKL. The ends were cut back, 1 base at V and 7 bases at J, with 17 bases in the middle.

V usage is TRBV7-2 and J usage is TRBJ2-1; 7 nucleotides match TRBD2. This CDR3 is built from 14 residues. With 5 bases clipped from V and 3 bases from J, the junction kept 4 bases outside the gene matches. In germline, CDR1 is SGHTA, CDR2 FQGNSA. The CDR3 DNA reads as TGTGCCAGCAGCCTCCGGGACTACTACAATGAGCAGTTCTTC. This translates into CASSLRDYYNEQFF.

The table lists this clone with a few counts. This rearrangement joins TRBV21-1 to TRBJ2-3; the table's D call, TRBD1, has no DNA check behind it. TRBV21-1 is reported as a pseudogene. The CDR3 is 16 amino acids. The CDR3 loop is CASSKEEGGESDTQYF. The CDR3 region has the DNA TGTGCCAGCAGCAAAGAGGAAGGGGGCGAGTCAGATACGCAGTATTTT.

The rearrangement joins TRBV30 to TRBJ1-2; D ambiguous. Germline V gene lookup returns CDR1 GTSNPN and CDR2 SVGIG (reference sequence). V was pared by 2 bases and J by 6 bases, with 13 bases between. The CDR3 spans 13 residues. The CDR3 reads CAWSISLTDGYTF. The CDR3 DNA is TGTGCCTGGAGTATCTCCCTGACGGATGGCTACACCTTC.

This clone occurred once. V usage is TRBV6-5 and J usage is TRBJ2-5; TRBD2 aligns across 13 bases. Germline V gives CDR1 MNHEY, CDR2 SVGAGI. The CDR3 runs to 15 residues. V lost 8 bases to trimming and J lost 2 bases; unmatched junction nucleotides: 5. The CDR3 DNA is TGTGCCAGCCGCACTAGCGGGAGGGTTCAAGAGACCCAGTACTTC. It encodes CASRTSGRVQETQYF.

The chain's CDR3 is CASSRAENAAGEDIQYF. The DNA for the CDR3 is TGCGCCAGCAGCCGAGCGGAGAATGCGGCCGGGGAAGACATTCAGTACTTC. The chain recombines TRBV4-1 with TRBJ2-4; D is perhaps TRBD2 (5 bases). Trimming took 4 bases from V and 8 from J, leaving 24 bases between them. Germline V lookup: CDR1 MGHRA, CDR2 YSYEKL. CDR3 length: 17 amino acids.

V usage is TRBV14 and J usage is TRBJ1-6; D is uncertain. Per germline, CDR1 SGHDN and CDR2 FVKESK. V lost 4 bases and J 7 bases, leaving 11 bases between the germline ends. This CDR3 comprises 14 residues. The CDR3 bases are TGTGCCAGCAGCCCTTTGAGTTGGAATTCACCCCTCCACTTT. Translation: CASSPLSWNSPLHF.

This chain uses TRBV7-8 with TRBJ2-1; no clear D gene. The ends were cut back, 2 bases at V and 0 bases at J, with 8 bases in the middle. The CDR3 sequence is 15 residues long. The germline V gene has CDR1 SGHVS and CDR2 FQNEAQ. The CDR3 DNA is TGTGCCAGCAGCTTATGGCGGAGCTCCTACAATGAGCAGTTCTTC. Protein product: CASSLWRSSYNEQFF.

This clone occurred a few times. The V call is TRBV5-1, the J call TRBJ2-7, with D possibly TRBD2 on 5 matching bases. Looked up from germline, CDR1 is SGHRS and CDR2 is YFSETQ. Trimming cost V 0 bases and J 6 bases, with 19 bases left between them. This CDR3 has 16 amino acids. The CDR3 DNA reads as TGCGCCAGCAGCTTGGGGGCCGGGCCAAGAGGGTCCGAGCAGTACTTC. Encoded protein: CASSLGAGPRGSEQYF. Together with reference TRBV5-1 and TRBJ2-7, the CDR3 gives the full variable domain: KAGVTQTPRYLIKTRGQQVTLSCSPISGHRSVSWYQQTPGQGLQFLFEYFSETQRNKGNFPGRFSGRQFSNSRSEMNVSTLELGDSALYLCASSLGAGPRGSEQYFGPGTRLTVT.

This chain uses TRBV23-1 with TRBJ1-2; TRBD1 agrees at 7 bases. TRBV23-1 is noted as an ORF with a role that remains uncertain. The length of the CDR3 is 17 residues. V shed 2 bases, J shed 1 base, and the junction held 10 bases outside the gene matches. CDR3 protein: CASSQANDRVGNYGYTF. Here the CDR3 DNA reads TGCGCCAGCAGTCAAGCAAACGACAGGGTTGGTAACTATGGCTACACCTTC.

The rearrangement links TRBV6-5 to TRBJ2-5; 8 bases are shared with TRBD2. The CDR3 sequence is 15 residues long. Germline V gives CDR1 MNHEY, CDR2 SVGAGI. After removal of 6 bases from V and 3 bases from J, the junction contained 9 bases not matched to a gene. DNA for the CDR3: TGTGCCAGCAGCGGGGGGGGGCTGGTGAAAGAGACCCAGTACTTC. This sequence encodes CASSGGGLVKETQYF.